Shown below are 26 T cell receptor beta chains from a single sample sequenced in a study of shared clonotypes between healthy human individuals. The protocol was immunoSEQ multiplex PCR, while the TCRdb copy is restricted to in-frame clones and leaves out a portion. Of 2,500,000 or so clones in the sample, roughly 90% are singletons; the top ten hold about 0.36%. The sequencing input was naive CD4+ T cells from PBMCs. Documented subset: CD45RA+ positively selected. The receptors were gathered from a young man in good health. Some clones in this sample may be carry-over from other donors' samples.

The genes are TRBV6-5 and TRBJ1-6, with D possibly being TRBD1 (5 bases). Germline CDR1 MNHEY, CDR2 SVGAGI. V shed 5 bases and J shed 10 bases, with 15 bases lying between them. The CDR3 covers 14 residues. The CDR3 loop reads CASSTMGEGSPLHF. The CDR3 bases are TGTGCCAGCAGTACGATGGGGGAGGGCTCACCCCTCCACTTT.

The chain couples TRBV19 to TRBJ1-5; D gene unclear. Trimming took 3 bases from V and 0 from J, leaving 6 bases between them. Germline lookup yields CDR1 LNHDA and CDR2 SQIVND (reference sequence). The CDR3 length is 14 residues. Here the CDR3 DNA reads TGTGCCAGTAGTATCTGGAATAGCAATCAGCCCCAGCATTTT. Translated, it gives CASSIWNSNQPQHF.

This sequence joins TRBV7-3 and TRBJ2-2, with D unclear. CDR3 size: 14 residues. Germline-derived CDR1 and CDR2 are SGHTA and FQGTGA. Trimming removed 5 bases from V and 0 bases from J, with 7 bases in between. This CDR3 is CASSPTTNTGELFF. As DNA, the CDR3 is TGTGCCAGCAGCCCTACTACGAACACCGGGGAGCTGTTTTTT.

The CDR3 nucleotides are TGTGCCAGCACCCGGGACCTAGGGGAGCAGTACTTC. Translating it yields CASTRDLGEQYF. J is TRBJ2-7 and V is TRBV6-6; D tentatively fits TRBD1 or TRBD2 (5 bases each). Trimming removed 7 bases from V and 7 bases from J, with 14 bases in between. The CDR3 consists of 12 residues. Germline loops: CDR1 MNHNY, CDR2 SVGAGI (reference sequence).

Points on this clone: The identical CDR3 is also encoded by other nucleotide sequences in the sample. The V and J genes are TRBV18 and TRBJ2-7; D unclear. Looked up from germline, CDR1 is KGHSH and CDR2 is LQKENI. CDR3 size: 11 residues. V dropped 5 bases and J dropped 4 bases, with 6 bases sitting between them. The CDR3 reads CASSAKYEQYF. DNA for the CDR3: TGTGCCAGCTCAGCCAAATACGAGCAGTACTTC.

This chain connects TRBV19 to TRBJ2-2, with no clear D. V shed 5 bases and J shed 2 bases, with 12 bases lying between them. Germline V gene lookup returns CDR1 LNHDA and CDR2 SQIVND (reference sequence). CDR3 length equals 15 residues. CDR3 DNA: TGTGCCAGTAGTCCCCGATCAAGAAACACCGGGGAGCTGTTTTTT. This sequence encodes CASSPRSRNTGELFF.

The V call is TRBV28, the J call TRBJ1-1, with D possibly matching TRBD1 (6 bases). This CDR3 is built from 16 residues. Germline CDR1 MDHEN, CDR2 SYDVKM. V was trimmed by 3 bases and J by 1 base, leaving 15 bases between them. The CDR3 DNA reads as TGTGCCAGCAGTTTGGGGGGGGCCCAGGGGAACACTGAAGCTTTCTTT. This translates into CASSLGGAQGNTEAFF.

In DNA, the CDR3 is TGTGCCAGCAGGACAGAGAACAATCAGCCCCAGCATTTT. Protein: CASRTENNQPQHF. V usage is TRBV2 and J usage is TRBJ1-5; a weak D match, TRBD1 (5 bases). Trimming shortened V by 6 bases and J by 3 bases, and 9 bases separated the two germline ends. The germline CDR1 and CDR2 sequences are SNHLY and FYNNEI. The CDR3 spans 13 residues.

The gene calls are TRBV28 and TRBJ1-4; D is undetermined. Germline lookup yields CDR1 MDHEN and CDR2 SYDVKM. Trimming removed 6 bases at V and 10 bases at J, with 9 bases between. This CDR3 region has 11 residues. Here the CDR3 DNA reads TGTGCCAGCAGCCCCGGTGGAAAACTGTTTTTT. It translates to CASSPGGKLFF.

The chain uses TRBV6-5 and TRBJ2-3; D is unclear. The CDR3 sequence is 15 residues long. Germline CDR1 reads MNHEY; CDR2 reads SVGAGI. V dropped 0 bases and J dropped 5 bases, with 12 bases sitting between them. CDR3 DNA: TGTGCCAGCAGTTACTCGAAGGTTATGGGAGATACGCAGTATTTT. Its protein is CASSYSKVMGDTQYF.

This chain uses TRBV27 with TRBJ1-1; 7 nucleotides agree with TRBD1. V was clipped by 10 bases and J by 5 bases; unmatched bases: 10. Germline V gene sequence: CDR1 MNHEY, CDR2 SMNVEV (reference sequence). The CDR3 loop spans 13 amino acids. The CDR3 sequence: CATGRQGGTEAFF. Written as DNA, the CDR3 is TGTGCCACCGGGAGACAGGGAGGAACTGAAGCTTTCTTT.

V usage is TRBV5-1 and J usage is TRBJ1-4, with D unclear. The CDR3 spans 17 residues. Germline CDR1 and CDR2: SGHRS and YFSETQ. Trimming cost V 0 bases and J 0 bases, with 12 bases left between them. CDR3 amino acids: CASSLDPPRATNEKLFF. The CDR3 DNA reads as TGCGCCAGCAGCTTGGATCCCCCGAGGGCAACTAATGAAAAACTGTTTTTT.

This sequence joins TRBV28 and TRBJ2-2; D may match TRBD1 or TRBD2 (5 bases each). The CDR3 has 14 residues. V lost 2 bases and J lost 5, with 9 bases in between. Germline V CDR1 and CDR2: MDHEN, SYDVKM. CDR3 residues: CASSLGGRTGELFF. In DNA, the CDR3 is TGTGCCAGCAGTTTAGGGGGTCGGACCGGGGAGCTGTTTTTT.

CDR3: CASSQLSSRDRGKTLKLGEQFF. The CDR3 DNA follows: TGTGCCAGCAGCCAACTCTCCAGCCGGGACAGGGGGAAAACCCTTAAATTAGGGGAGCAGTTCTTC. The genes are TRBV14 and TRBJ2-1; the match to TRBD1 covers 11 bases. This CDR3 comprises 22 residues. CDR1 SGHDN and CDR2 FVKESK come from the germline V gene. With 2 bases clipped from V and 10 bases from J, the junction kept 28 bases outside the gene matches.

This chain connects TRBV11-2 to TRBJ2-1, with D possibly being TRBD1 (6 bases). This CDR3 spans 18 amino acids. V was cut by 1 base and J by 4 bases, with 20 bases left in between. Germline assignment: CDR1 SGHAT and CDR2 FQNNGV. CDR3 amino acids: CASSLVFRGQLFYNEQFF. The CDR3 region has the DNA TGTGCCAGCAGCTTAGTATTTCGGGGACAACTTTTTTACAATGAGCAGTTCTTC.

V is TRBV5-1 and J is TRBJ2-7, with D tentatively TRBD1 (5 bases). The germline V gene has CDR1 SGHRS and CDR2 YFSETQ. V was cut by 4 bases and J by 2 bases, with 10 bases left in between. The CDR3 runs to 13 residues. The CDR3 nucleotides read TGCGCCAGCAGCCAACAGGTACCCTACGAGCAGTACTTC. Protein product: CASSQQVPYEQYF.

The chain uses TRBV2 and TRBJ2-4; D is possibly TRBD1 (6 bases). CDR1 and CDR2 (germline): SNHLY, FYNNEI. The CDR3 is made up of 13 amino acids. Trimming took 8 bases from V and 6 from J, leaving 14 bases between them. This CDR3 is CASGKGRGNIQYF. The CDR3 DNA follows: TGTGCCAGCGGAAAGGGCAGGGGAAACATTCAGTACTTC.

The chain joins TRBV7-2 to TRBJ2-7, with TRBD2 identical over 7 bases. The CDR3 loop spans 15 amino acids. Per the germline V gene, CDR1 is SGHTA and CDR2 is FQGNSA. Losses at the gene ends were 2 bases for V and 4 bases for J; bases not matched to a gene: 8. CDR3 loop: CASSLFGAGSYEQYF. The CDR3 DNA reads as TGTGCCAGCAGCTTATTTGGAGCGGGGAGTTACGAGCAGTACTTC.

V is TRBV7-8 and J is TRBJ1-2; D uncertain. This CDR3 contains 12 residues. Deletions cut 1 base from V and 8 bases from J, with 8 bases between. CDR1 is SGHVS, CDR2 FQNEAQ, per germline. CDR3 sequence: CASSLGGPGYTF. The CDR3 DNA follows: TGTGCCAGCAGCTTAGGCGGACCGGGCTACACCTTC.

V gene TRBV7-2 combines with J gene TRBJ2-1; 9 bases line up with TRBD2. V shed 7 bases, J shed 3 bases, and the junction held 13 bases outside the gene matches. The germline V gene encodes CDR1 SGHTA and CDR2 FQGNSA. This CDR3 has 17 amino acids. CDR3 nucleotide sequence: TGTGCCAGCACCATAATTAGGGTAGCGGGAGTCTACAATGAGCAGTTCTTC. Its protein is CASTIIRVAGVYNEQFF.

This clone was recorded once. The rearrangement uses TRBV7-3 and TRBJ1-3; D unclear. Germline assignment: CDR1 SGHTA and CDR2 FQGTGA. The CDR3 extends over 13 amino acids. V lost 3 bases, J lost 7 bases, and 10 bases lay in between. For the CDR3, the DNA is TGTGCCAGCAGCTTGGGAGGGCGGAACACCATATATTTT. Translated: CASSLGGRNTIYF. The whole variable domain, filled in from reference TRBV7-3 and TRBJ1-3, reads GAGVSQTPSNKVTEKGKYVELRCDPISGHTALYWYRQSLGQGPEFLIYFQGTGAADDSGLPNDRFFAVRPEGSVSTLKIQRTERGDSAVYLCASSLGGRNTIYFGEGSWLTVV.

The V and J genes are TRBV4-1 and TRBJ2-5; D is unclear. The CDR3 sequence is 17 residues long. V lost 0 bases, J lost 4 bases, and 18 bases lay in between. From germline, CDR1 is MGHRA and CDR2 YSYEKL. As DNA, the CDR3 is TGCGCCAGCAGCCAAGATGCCCGGGTCCAATCAGGAGAGACCCAGTACTTC. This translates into CASSQDARVQSGETQYF.

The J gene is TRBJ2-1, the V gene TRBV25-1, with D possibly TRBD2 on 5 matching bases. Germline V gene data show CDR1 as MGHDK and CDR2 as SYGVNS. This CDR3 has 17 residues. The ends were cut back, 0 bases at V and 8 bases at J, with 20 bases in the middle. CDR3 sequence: CASSEYGVGLDGDEQFF. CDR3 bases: TGTGCCAGCAGTGAATACGGAGTTGGACTGGACGGCGATGAGCAGTTCTTC.

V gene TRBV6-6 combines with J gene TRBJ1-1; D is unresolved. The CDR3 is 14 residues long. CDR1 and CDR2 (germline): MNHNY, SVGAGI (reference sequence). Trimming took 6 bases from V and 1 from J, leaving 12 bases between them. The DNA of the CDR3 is TGTGCCAGCAGCCCTAATCATGGGAACACTGAAGCTTTCTTT. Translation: CASSPNHGNTEAFF.

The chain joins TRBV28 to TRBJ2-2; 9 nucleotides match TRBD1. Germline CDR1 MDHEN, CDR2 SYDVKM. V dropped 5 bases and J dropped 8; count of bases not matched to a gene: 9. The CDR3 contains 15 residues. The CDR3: CASSPWGTGNGELFF. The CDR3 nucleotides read TGTGCCAGCAGTCCTTGGGGGACAGGGAATGGGGAGCTGTTTTTT.

CDR3 bases: TGTGCCAGCAGACAAAATCGGGACGCTGAATACGAGCAGTACTTC. Protein product: CASRQNRDAEYEQYF. The gene calls are TRBV6-5 and TRBJ2-7; D possibly matches TRBD1 or TRBD2 (5 bases each). Germline V gives CDR1 MNHEY, CDR2 SVGAGI. Trimming cost V 6 bases and J 4 bases, with 19 bases left between them. The CDR3 runs 15 residues.